The 20 T cell receptor beta chains below were found in one sample sequenced in a study of cytomegalovirus exposure and HLA in healthy donors. Vbeta (60) and Jbeta (13) primers were used in the PCR. Assay used: immunoSEQ multiplex PCR; TCRdb lists only in-frame clones, some missing. Among about 79,000 clones, about 68% were seen once, and the ten largest hold 5.5% to 8%. Sequences were obtained from PBMCs. The origin of the receptors is a woman aged 45 to 65 in good health and CMV-seropositive.

In its sample, this clone was seen once. This rearrangement joins TRBV5-4 to TRBJ2-3, with a weak D call TRBD2 (7 bases). CDR3 length: 18 amino acids. V dropped 3 bases and J dropped 8 bases, with 28 bases sitting between them. Germline CDR1 is SGHNT and CDR2 is YYREEE (reference sequence). CDR3 loop: CASSSRPGGPRGGGTQYF. The CDR3 DNA sequence: TGTGCCAGCAGCTCCCGGCCCGGGGGGCCGAGAGGGGGAGGTACGCAGTATTTT.

The CDR3 loop is CASSPAGYNSPLHF. The CDR3 DNA reads as TGTGCCAGCAGCCCCGCCGGTTATAATTCACCCCTCCACTTT. This chain uses TRBV5-6 with TRBJ1-6; D uncertain. Germline V gene data show CDR1 as SGHDT and CDR2 as YYEEEE. There are 14 residues in the CDR3. V was clipped by 4 bases and J by 4 bases, with 9 bases between them.

This clone was counted between two and nine times. The V call is TRBV5-4, the J call TRBJ2-5, with 7 bases aligning to TRBD2. CDR1 and CDR2 from the germline V gene are SGHNT and YYREEE (reference sequence). Trimming removed 4 bases from V and 1 base from J; junction bases left unmatched: 7. The CDR3 is 15 residues long. CDR3 region: CASSPFSGPQETQYF. The CDR3 coding sequence is TGTGCCAGCAGCCCGTTTAGCGGGCCCCAAGAGACCCAGTACTTC.

The gene calls are TRBV10-3 and TRBJ2-7, with TRBD1 identical over 7 bases. Per the germline V gene, CDR1 is ENHRY and CDR2 is SYGVKD. The CDR3 consists of 14 residues. J lost 1 base, V lost 6 bases, and 6 bases had no gene match. The CDR3 coding sequence is TGTGCCATCAGAGTCCGGGACAGTTCCTACGAGCAGTACTTC. This codes for CAIRVRDSSYEQYF.

The chain uses TRBV6-5 and TRBJ1-2; 7 bases are shared with TRBD1. This CDR3 has 13 amino acids. V trimming: 6 bases; J trimming: 4 bases; junction bases outside the gene matches: 5. The germline CDR1 and CDR2 sequences are MNHEY and SVGAGI. In DNA, the CDR3 is TGTGCCAGCAGCCGGGACAGAATCTATGGCTACACCTTC. This encodes CASSRDRIYGYTF.

The CDR3 reads CAREQFNQPQHF. CDR3 coding DNA: TGTGCCCGGGAGCAGTTCAATCAGCCCCAGCATTTT. The chain joins TRBV7-3 to TRBJ1-5, with unresolved D. V was pared by 11 bases and J by 3 bases, with 11 bases between. Germline V lookup: CDR1 SGHTA, CDR2 FQGTGA. This CDR3 has 12 amino acids.

The V and J genes are TRBV6-4 and TRBJ1-1; tentative D call: TRBD1 (5 bases). Trimming removed 5 bases from V and 1 base from J, with 8 bases in between. Per germline, CDR1 MRHNA and CDR2 SNTAGT. CDR3 length: 13 amino acids. The CDR3 reads CASSPGQNTEAFF. Written as DNA, the CDR3 is TGTGCCAGCAGTCCCGGACAGAACACTGAAGCTTTCTTT.

This chain connects TRBV27 to TRBJ1-2; D remains ambiguous. This CDR3 spans 14 amino acids. Trimming cost V 9 bases and J 5 bases, with 19 bases left between them. The germline V gene encodes CDR1 MNHEY and CDR2 SMNVEV (reference sequence). The CDR3 loop is CASGEGRGTYGYTF. The DNA of the CDR3 is TGTGCCAGTGGGGAAGGGCGGGGAACTTATGGCTACACCTTC.

This clone was seen a handful of times. V is TRBV6-1 and J is TRBJ2-7; 8 bases map to TRBD1. The CDR3 spans 15 residues. Germline CDR1 MNHNS, CDR2 SASEGT. V was pared by 4 bases and J by 2 bases, with 7 bases of the junction left unmatched. CDR3 DNA sequence: TGTGCCAGCAGTGTCACCGGACAGGGCACCTACGAGCAGTACTTC. It is translated as CASSVTGQGTYEQYF.

A few counts support this clone. The chain combines TRBV7-9 with TRBJ1-2; a possible D gene is TRBD1 (6 bases). The germline V and J ends were trimmed by 7 bases and 7 bases, with 16 bases remaining between them. The CDR3 is made up of 13 amino acids. CDR1 SEHNR and CDR2 FQNEAQ come from the germline V gene (reference sequence). In nucleotides, the CDR3 is TGTGCCAGCATTCAGATACAGGGCGGTGGCTACACCTTC. The encoded protein is CASIQIQGGGYTF.

This chain connects TRBV7-3 to TRBJ2-5; 9 nucleotides align to TRBD2. The germline gives CDR1 SGHTA, CDR2 FQGTGA. V gave up 2 bases and J gave up 2 bases; unmatched junction bases: 3. This CDR3 contains 15 residues. CDR3 amino acids: CASSLLAGRQETQYF. The CDR3 DNA sequence: TGTGCCAGCAGCTTACTAGCGGGGCGTCAAGAGACCCAGTACTTC.

V is TRBV7-9 and J is TRBJ1-1; maybe TRBD1 (5 bases). This CDR3 comprises 13 residues. Germline CDR1 is SEHNR and CDR2 is FQNEAQ (reference sequence). Trimming took off 3 bases at V and 5 bases at J, with 10 bases between the two ends. CDR3 residues: CASSFRGKTEAFF. As DNA, the CDR3 is TGTGCCAGCAGCTTTAGGGGTAAAACTGAAGCTTTCTTT. Looking up the rest from reference TRBV7-9 and TRBJ1-1 gives the full variable domain: DTGVSQNPRHKITKRGQNVTFRCDPISEHNRLYWYRQTLGQGPEFLTYFQNEAQLEKSRLLSDRFSAERPKGSFSTLEIQRTEQGDSAMYLCASSFRGKTEAFFGQGTRLTVV.

This clone was picked up a small number of times. This chain links TRBV5-1 with TRBJ2-7, with D possibly TRBD1 on 6 matching bases. The ends were cut back, 4 bases at V and 6 bases at J, with 11 bases in the middle. There are 12 residues in the CDR3. Germline V gene lookup returns CDR1 SGHRS and CDR2 YFSETQ. In DNA, the CDR3 is TGCGCCAGCAGCGCTGACAGGCCCGAGCAGTACTTC. It encodes CASSADRPEQYF.

V is TRBV2 and J is TRBJ2-7; perhaps TRBD1 as D (5 bases). Trimming took off 4 bases at V and 3 bases at J, with 7 bases between the two ends. The germline V gene encodes CDR1 SNHLY and CDR2 FYNNEI. The CDR3 loop spans 12 amino acids. The CDR3 protein is CASSGTSYEQYV. CDR3 bases: TGTGCCAGCAGTGGGACAAGCTACGAGCAGTACGTC.

V is TRBV9 and J is TRBJ1-2; 8 bases are a match to TRBD1. Germline V CDR1 and CDR2: SGDLS, YYNGEE. This CDR3 has 16 amino acids. V lost 3 bases and J lost 2; bases outside the gene matches: 9. CDR3 sequence: CASSAPRQGLNYGYTF. CDR3 sequence (DNA): TGTGCCAGCAGCGCCCCGAGACAGGGGTTGAACTATGGCTACACCTTC.

In DNA, the CDR3 is TGTGCCAGCAGCTTAGGGGGGGGAACCGGGGAGCTGTTTTTT. Translating gives CASSLGGGTGELFF. V is TRBV7-6 and J is TRBJ2-2, with 7 bases that match TRBD2. The ends lost 1 base at V and 5 bases at J; junction bases unmatched: 1. There are 14 residues in the CDR3. Germline V CDR1 and CDR2: SGHVS, FNYEAQ. The full variable domain, completed using reference TRBV7-6 and TRBJ2-2, is GAGVSQSPRYKVTKRGQDVALRCDPISGHVSLYWYRQALGQGPEFLTYFNYEAQQDKSGLPNDRFSAERPEGSISTLTIQRTEQRDSAMYRCASSLGGGTGELFFGEGSRLTVL.

V usage is TRBV7-3 and J usage is TRBJ2-1; tentative D call: TRBD2 (6 bases). V was shortened by 5 bases and J by 9 bases, with 20 bases between the two germline ends. The CDR3 loop spans 15 amino acids. Germline CDR1 SGHTA, CDR2 FQGTGA. The CDR3, as DNA: TGTGCCAGCAGCCTCCTGGGACGGAGGGGTGGTGAGCAGTTCTTC. Its protein product is CASSLLGRRGGEQFF.

The J gene is TRBJ1-2, the V gene TRBV5-1, with 7 bases aligning to TRBD1. This CDR3 has 17 residues. Germline CDR1 SGHRS, CDR2 YFSETQ. The trim removed 3 bases at V and 5 bases at J, leaving 16 bases unmatched. In nucleotides, the CDR3 is TGCGCCAGCAGCTCCCATCCGGGACAGACTTCCTCATATGGCTACACCTTC. Amino acids: CASSSHPGQTSSYGYTF.

The chain recombines TRBV11-2 with TRBJ2-7; D may be TRBD2 (5 bases). Germline CDR1 is SGHAT and CDR2 is FQNNGV. The CDR3 runs 15 residues. Trimming stripped 5 bases from V and 4 bases from J, with 18 bases between. CDR3 loop: CASSHGGFGQYEQYV. DNA of the CDR3: TGTGCCAGCAGCCACGGCGGGTTCGGGCAATACGAGCAGTACGTC.

This chain joins TRBV25-1 and TRBJ2-1, with D maybe TRBD2 (6 bases). V shed 8 bases and J shed 7 bases, with 9 bases lying between them. The CDR3 length is 11 residues. Germline CDR1 reads MGHDK; CDR2 reads SYGVNS. The CDR3 spells CASSGGNEQFF. The CDR3 DNA sequence: TGTGCCAGCTCTGGGGGGAATGAGCAGTTCTTC.